The 5 T cell receptor beta chains below were found in one sample sequenced in a study of molecular identifiers for immune sequencing clone quantification. TCRdb ran MiXCR on the PCR reads and lists one entry per CDR3 protein. The sample has thousands of distinct CDR3 sequences; 33% are singletons. Sample: naive CD8+ T cells from blood, with Jurkat cell RNA spiked in. Subset described: FACS-sorted CD8+CD4-CCR7+CD45RA+ naive T cells. Source of these receptors: a human donor in good health. Some libraries in this study had Jurkat cell RNA spiked in.

The chain is built from TRBV9 and TRBJ2-1; D perhaps matches TRBD2 (5 bases). In germline, CDR1 is SGDLS, CDR2 YYNGEE. Trimming cost V 2 bases and J 10 bases, with 16 bases left between them. The CDR3 runs to 14 residues. The chain's CDR3 is CASSVGSPTREQFF. The CDR3 coding sequence is TGTGCCAGCAGCGTCGGATCCCCAACTAGGGAGCAGTTCTTC. The complete variable domain, with remaining parts taken from reference TRBV9 and TRBJ2-1, reads DSGVTQTPKHLITATGQRVTLRCSPRSGDLSVYWYQQSLDQGLQFLIQYYNGEERAKGNILERFSAQQFPDLHSELNLSSLELGDSALYFCASSVGSPTREQFFGPGTRLTVL.

The rearrangement uses TRBV28 and TRBJ2-1; D remains ambiguous. Trimming took off 4 bases at V and 5 bases at J, with 12 bases between the two ends. Germline CDR1 is MDHEN and CDR2 is SYDVKM. The CDR3 is made up of 14 amino acids. This CDR3 is CASSYRPSDNEQFF. CDR3 nucleotides: TGTGCCAGCAGTTATAGACCGAGCGACAATGAGCAGTTCTTC. The full variable domain, with the rest looked up from reference TRBV28 and TRBJ2-1, is DVKVTQSSRYLVKRTGEKVFLECVQDMDHENMFWYRQDPGLGLRLIYFSYDVKMKEKGDIPEGYSVSREKKERFSLILESASTNQTSMYLCASSYRPSDNEQFFGPGTRLTVL.

This chain links TRBV7-6 with TRBJ1-2; D is unresolved. CDR1 and CDR2 from the germline V gene are SGHVS and FNYEAQ. Trimming pared 3 bases from V and 6 bases from J, leaving 8 bases between. The CDR3 sequence is 12 residues long. The CDR3 DNA reads as TGTGCCAGCAGCTTGTTGAACCATGGCTACACCTTC. The encoded protein is CASSLLNHGYTF.

This clonotype was seen a few times. CDR3 nucleotides: TGTGCCAGCAGTTCGATAGGGGACAGGGCAGACAATGAGCAGTTCTTC. Encoded protein: CASSSIGDRADNEQFF. The V call is TRBV27, the J call TRBJ2-1; 9 nucleotides agree with TRBD1. The CDR3 loop spans 16 amino acids. CDR1 MNHEY and CDR2 SMNVEV come from the germline V gene (reference sequence). J gave up 5 bases and V 4 bases, and 9 bases lay outside the gene matches.

The CDR3 DNA is TGTGCCAGCAGTTTAAGGGACACCGGGGAGCTGTTTTTT. This encodes CASSLRDTGELFF. This chain uses TRBV28 with TRBJ2-2; D unclear. The CDR3 contains 13 residues. In germline, CDR1 is MDHEN, CDR2 SYDVKM. The V end lost 2 bases, the J end lost 3 bases, and 4 bases lay between the germline ends.